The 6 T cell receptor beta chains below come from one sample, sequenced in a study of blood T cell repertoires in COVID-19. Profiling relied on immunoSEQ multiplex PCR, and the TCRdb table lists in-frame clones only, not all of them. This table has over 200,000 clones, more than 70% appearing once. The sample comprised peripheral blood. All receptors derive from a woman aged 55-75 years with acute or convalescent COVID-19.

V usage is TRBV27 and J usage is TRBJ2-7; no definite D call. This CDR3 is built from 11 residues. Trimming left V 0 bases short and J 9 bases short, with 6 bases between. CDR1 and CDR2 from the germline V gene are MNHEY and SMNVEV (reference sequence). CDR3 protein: CASSLSPGQYF. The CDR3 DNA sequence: TGTGCCAGCAGTTTATCCCCAGGGCAGTACTTC.

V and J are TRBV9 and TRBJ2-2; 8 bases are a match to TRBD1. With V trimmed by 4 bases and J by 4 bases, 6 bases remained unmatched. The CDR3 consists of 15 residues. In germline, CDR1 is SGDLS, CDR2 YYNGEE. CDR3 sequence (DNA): TGTGCCAGCAGCCCTGGACAGGGACCCACCGGGGAGCTGTTTTTT. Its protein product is CASSPGQGPTGELFF.

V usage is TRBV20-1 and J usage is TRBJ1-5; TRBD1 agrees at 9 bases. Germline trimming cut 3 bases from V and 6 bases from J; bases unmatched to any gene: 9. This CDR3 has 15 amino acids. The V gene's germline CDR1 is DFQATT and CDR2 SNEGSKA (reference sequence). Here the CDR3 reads CSASFTRQGVQPQHF. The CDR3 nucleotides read TGCAGTGCTAGTTTCACCCGACAGGGGGTTCAGCCCCAGCATTTT.

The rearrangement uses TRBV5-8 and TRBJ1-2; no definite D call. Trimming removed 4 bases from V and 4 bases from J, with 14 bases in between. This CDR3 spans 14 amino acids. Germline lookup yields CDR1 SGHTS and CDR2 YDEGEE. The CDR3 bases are TGTGCCAGCAGCGATGGGTACAGTTTCTATGGCTACACCTTC. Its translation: CASSDGYSFYGYTF.

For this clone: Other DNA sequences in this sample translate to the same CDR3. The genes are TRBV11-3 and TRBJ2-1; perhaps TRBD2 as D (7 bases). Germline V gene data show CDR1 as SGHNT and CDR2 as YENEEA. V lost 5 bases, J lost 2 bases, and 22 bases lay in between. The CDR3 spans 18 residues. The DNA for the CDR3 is TGTGCCAGCAGCCCCCGAGGGGGGTGGGGGGGAACCTACAATGAGCAGTTCTTC. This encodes CASSPRGGWGGTYNEQFF.

CDR3 sequence: CASSKAPTTSAAYEQYF. The CDR3 nucleotides are TGTGCCAGCAGCAAAGCGCCTACCACTAGCGCGGCCTACGAGCAGTACTTC. The chain has TRBV21-1 and TRBJ2-7; TRBD2 is taken as the D call from the table, unchecked against the DNA. TRBV21-1 is annotated as a pseudogene. CDR3 length: 17 residues.